One sample yielded the 19 T cell receptor beta chains listed below, sequenced in a study of cytomegalovirus exposure and HLA in healthy donors. Vbeta (60) and Jbeta (13) primers were used in the PCR. TCRdb keeps only in-frame clones here, not all; method: immunoSEQ multiplex PCR. The sample holds 150,000 to 200,000 clones, around two thirds seen once. Input material: PBMCs. The receptor set was obtained from a man between 25 and 39 years old in good health and CMV-seropositive.

This chain links TRBV7-3 with TRBJ1-1, with a weak D call TRBD1 (6 bases). This CDR3 spans 13 amino acids. With 5 bases removed from V and 4 bases from J, the gap between germline ends came to 11 bases. Germline-derived CDR1 and CDR2 are SGHTA and FQGTGA. The CDR3 here is CASSTTGITEAFF. CDR3 nucleotide sequence: TGTGCCAGCAGCACGACAGGAATCACTGAAGCTTTCTTT.

The chain combines TRBV9 with TRBJ2-1; 9 nucleotides line up with TRBD2. This CDR3 is 15 amino acids long. Germline trimming cut 4 bases from V and 8 bases from J; bases unmatched to any gene: 10. Germline V gene lookup returns CDR1 SGDLS and CDR2 YYNGEE. CDR3 in amino acids: CASSYGTSRGDEQFF. The CDR3, as DNA: TGTGCCAGCAGCTACGGGACTAGCAGAGGCGATGAGCAGTTCTTC.

This clone was counted only a few times. This sequence joins TRBV6-5 and TRBJ1-2, with D perhaps TRBD1 (6 bases). With 6 bases removed from V and 2 bases from J, the gap between germline ends came to 7 bases. The CDR3 runs 12 residues. CDR1 MNHEY and CDR2 SVGAGI come from the germline V gene. The CDR3 bases are TGTGCCAGCAGGGACAGAAACTATGGCTACACCTTC. The encoded protein is CASRDRNYGYTF.

V and J are TRBV27 and TRBJ2-5, with D perhaps matching TRBD2 (5 bases). From germline, CDR1 is MNHEY and CDR2 SMNVEV (reference sequence). The CDR3 spans 12 residues. V shed 0 bases and J shed 13 bases, with 12 bases lying between them. The CDR3 region has the DNA TGTGCCAGCAGTTTATCTTACGGGGAACCGTACTTC. It encodes CASSLSYGEPYF.

For the CDR3, the DNA is TGTGCCAGCAGTGGCGGGACTGATATCTACGAGCAGTACTTC. As protein: CASSGGTDIYEQYF. V and J are TRBV6-5 and TRBJ2-7, with D maybe TRBD2 (6 bases). The germline V and J ends were trimmed by 5 bases and 3 bases, with 14 bases remaining between them. The CDR3 totals 14 residues. Germline V gives CDR1 MNHEY, CDR2 SVGAGI.

V is TRBV6-6 and J is TRBJ1-5, with 9 bases aligning to TRBD1. V was pared by 2 bases and J by 2 bases, with 4 bases of the junction left unmatched. Germline V gives CDR1 MNHNY, CDR2 SVGAGI (reference sequence). CDR3 length: 16 residues. The CDR3 DNA follows: TGTGCCAGCAGTTACCGGACAGGGGAGGGCAATCAGCCCCAGCATTTT. It specifies CASSYRTGEGNQPQHF.

This clone was seen once. The chain uses TRBV28 and TRBJ1-6, with TRBD1 identical over 10 bases. The V and J ends lost 11 bases and 6 bases, in that order; junction bases with no gene match: 7. Germline V lookup: CDR1 MDHEN, CDR2 SYDVKM. The CDR3 spans 14 residues. This CDR3 reads CAANRDRGNSPLHF. The CDR3 DNA is TGTGCCGCGAATAGGGACAGGGGTAATTCACCCCTCCACTTT.

Worth noting for this clone: An end of the junction does not agree with germline; a read error may underlie this. The same CDR3 can be traced to other DNA sequences in this sample. The chain couples TRBV27 to TRBJ1-2; 9 bases match TRBD1. Germline V lookup: CDR1 MNHEY, CDR2 SMNVEV (reference sequence). This CDR3 region has 13 residues. CDR3: CASSWGTGFGYTF. The DNA of the CDR3 is TGTGCCAGCAGTTGGGGGACAGGGTTCGGCTACACCTTT.

This clone was observed a single time. The chain's CDR3 is CASSESVTGELFF. CDR3 coding DNA: TGTGCCAGCAGTGAATCGGTCACCGGGGAGCTGTTTTTT. V is TRBV25-1 and J is TRBJ2-2; D is uncertain. Germline CDR1 and CDR2: MGHDK and SYGVNS. V lost 1 base and J lost 4, with 4 bases in between. CDR3 length equals 13 residues.

J is TRBJ1-2 and V is TRBV6-5; D is unclear. V lost 8 bases to trimming and J lost 0 bases, with 4 bases between them. From germline, CDR1 is MNHEY and CDR2 SVGAGI. The CDR3 is 11 amino acids. The CDR3 here is CASLANYGYTF. In nucleotides, the CDR3 is TGTGCCAGCCTTGCTAACTATGGCTACACCTTC.

The genes are TRBV5-1 and TRBJ2-1; 10 nucleotides agree with TRBD2. The V segment lost 4 bases and the J segment 4 bases; nucleotides outside the gene matches: 8. The CDR3 has 16 residues. Germline values: CDR1 SGHRS, CDR2 YFSETQ. CDR3 bases: TGCGCCAGCAGCCCCCCGGGACTAGCGTGGTACAATGAGCAGTTCTTC. Translated: CASSPPGLAWYNEQFF.

This clone was seen a few times. The chain employs TRBV7-8 and TRBJ2-3, with a weak D call TRBD2 (6 bases). CDR1 and CDR2 from the germline V gene are SGHVS and FQNEAQ. The CDR3 is 15 residues long. Trimming stripped 5 bases from V and 2 bases from J, with 14 bases between. CDR3 nucleotide sequence: TGTGCCAGCAGCCCTTCTACGGGACTCACAGATACGCAGTATTTT. It codes for CASSPSTGLTDTQYF.

V is TRBV18 and J is TRBJ2-7; 8 bases align to TRBD1. The CDR3 length is 13 residues. Germline CDR1 and CDR2: KGHSH and LQKENI. With V trimmed by 3 bases and J by 3 bases, 1 base remained unmatched. CDR3 coding DNA: TGTGCCAGCTCACCTGGGACAGGCTACGAGCAGTACTTC. It specifies CASSPGTGYEQYF.

This clone was recorded once. The chain combines TRBV28 with TRBJ1-2; 7 bases line up with TRBD1. Looked up from germline, CDR1 is MDHEN and CDR2 is SYDVKM. The trim removed 5 bases at V and 3 bases at J, leaving 9 bases unmatched. The CDR3 covers 15 residues. Here the CDR3 DNA reads TGTGCCAGCAGTCCCCGGACAGGTTACTACTATGGCTACACCTTC. It yields the protein CASSPRTGYYYGYTF.

The V call is TRBV6-1, the J call TRBJ2-3; TRBD1 matches 8 bases. V was pared by 2 bases and J by 5 bases, with 6 bases of the junction left unmatched. The V gene's germline CDR1 is MNHNS and CDR2 SASEGT. The CDR3 runs to 15 residues. The CDR3 loop reads CASSEFAGGGDTQYF. The CDR3 DNA is TGTGCCAGCAGTGAATTCGCAGGGGGCGGAGATACGCAGTATTTT.

This clone came up a few times. The rearrangement joins TRBV2 to TRBJ1-4; maybe TRBD1 (5 bases). The ends were cut back, 8 bases at V and 6 bases at J, with 16 bases in the middle. Germline values: CDR1 SNHLY, CDR2 FYNNEI. The CDR3 sequence is 14 residues long. The CDR3 here is CASHSRDLDEKLFF. The CDR3 bases are TGTGCCAGCCACTCCCGGGACTTGGATGAAAAACTGTTTTTT.

The chain has TRBV2 and TRBJ1-5; D possibly corresponds to TRBD1 (5 bases). Germline assignment: CDR1 SNHLY and CDR2 FYNNEI. This CDR3 has 14 residues. V lost 2 bases and J lost 6, with 11 bases in between. CDR3 DNA sequence: TGTGCCAGCAGTGAAACGGGGGGTAGTCAGCCCCAGCATTTT. It encodes CASSETGGSQPQHF.

This clone was found a few times. The CDR3 loop is CASSNLGVNTEAFF. CDR3 DNA sequence: TGTGCCAGCTCCAATTTAGGGGTGAACACTGAAGCTTTCTTT. This rearrangement joins TRBV6-1 to TRBJ1-1, with D possibly TRBD1 on 5 matching bases. The germline gives CDR1 MNHNS, CDR2 SASEGT. Trimming removed 8 bases at V and 0 bases at J, with 13 bases between. The CDR3 extends over 14 amino acids.

This sequence joins TRBV15 and TRBJ2-7; D unclear. This CDR3 has 13 amino acids. Trimming stripped 5 bases from V and 3 bases from J, with 11 bases between. Germline V gene data show CDR1 as LNHNV and CDR2 as YYDKDF (reference sequence). The CDR3 loop reads CATSVGNIYEQYF. The CDR3 DNA reads as TGTGCCACCAGCGTGGGCAACATCTACGAGCAGTACTTC. Full variable domain (outside the CDR3, taken from reference TRBV15 and TRBJ2-7): DAMVIQNPRYQVTQFGKPVTLSCSQTLNHNVMYWYQQKSSQAPKLLFHYYDKDFNNEADTPDNFQSRRPNTSFCFLDIRSPGLGDTAMYLCATSVGNIYEQYFGPGTRLTVT.